One and the same sample provided the 24 T cell receptor beta chains below, sequenced in a study of STAT5B mutations in CD4+ large granular lymphocyte leukemia. Profiling relied on immunoSEQ multiplex PCR, and the TCRdb table lists in-frame clones only, not all of them. This sample carries fewer than 35,000 clones, around 88% of them seen once, and the ten largest clones take roughly 0.98%. Sequenced: CD4+ T cells from blood buffy coats. The receptors were gathered from a human donor in good health.

The chain carries TRBV19 and TRBJ1-1, with D unclear. Germline V CDR1 and CDR2: LNHDA, SQIVND (reference sequence). Trimming left V 7 bases short and J 0 bases short, with 15 bases between. There are 15 residues in the CDR3. CDR3 amino acids: CASTPRVALNTEAFF. For the CDR3, the DNA is TGTGCCAGTACCCCTCGGGTGGCGTTGAACACTGAAGCTTTCTTT.

This chain connects TRBV30 to TRBJ2-5; TRBD2 aligns across 7 bases. V dropped 6 bases and J dropped 6; count of bases not matched to a gene: 7. The CDR3 sequence is 12 residues long. Germline V lookup: CDR1 GTSNPN, CDR2 SVGIG (reference sequence). The CDR3 nucleotides read TGTGCCTGCCGTGGGGGAGGGAAGACCCAGTACTTC. This codes for CACRGGGKTQYF.

The V gene is TRBV4-1, the J gene TRBJ1-6; the D is unclear. The CDR3 is made up of 12 amino acids. CDR1 and CDR2 (germline): MGHRA, YSYEKL. V dropped 1 base and J dropped 6 bases, with 1 base sitting between them. The CDR3 spells CASSQANSPLHF. The CDR3, as DNA: TGCGCCAGCAGCCAAGCTAATTCACCCCTCCACTTT.

The V call is TRBV7-3, the J call TRBJ2-7; 8 bases map to TRBD1. J gave up 5 bases and V 6 bases, and 12 bases lay outside the gene matches. The CDR3 runs 15 residues. CDR1 and CDR2 from the germline V gene are SGHTA and FQGTGA. The CDR3 is CASSSSQGAYNEQYF. Here the CDR3 DNA reads TGTGCCAGCAGTTCCTCTCAGGGGGCGTACAACGAGCAGTACTTC.

The chain uses TRBV5-6 and TRBJ2-2, with a tentative D call TRBD1 (5 bases). The CDR3 consists of 16 residues. V was clipped by 0 bases and J by 1 base, with 10 bases between them. Per the germline V gene, CDR1 is SGHDT and CDR2 is YYEEEE. CDR3 in amino acids: CASSLGQLLNTGELFF. The CDR3 DNA is TGTGCCAGCAGCTTGGGACAGCTACTGAACACCGGGGAGCTGTTTTTT.

The V call is TRBV6-5, the J call TRBJ1-2; 9 positions match TRBD1. Germline V gives CDR1 MNHEY, CDR2 SVGAGI. The CDR3 covers 13 residues. J gave up 6 bases and V 5 bases, and 4 bases lay outside the gene matches. The chain's CDR3 is CASSNRGLHGYTF. DNA of the CDR3: TGTGCCAGCAGTAACAGGGGGCTCCATGGCTACACCTTC.

The chain couples TRBV6-5 to TRBJ2-1, with no clear D. V was shortened by 6 bases and J by 3 bases, with 3 bases between the two germline ends. Germline V lookup: CDR1 MNHEY, CDR2 SVGAGI. This CDR3 has 11 residues. The CDR3 protein is CASRGYNEQFF. The CDR3 DNA follows: TGTGCCAGCAGGGGCTACAATGAGCAGTTCTTC.

This clone was observed a single time. CDR3 sequence (DNA): TGTGCCTGGAGTGCTACAGGGGGCTGGGAGTTCTTC. It translates to CAWSATGGWEFF. The rearrangement links TRBV30 to TRBJ2-1; 9 nucleotides align to TRBD1. The CDR3 is made up of 12 amino acids. V shed 1 base and J 14 bases; nucleotides not matched to a gene: 6. The germline CDR1 and CDR2 sequences are GTSNPN and SVGIG (reference sequence).

The chain combines TRBV5-1 with TRBJ1-1, with D possibly TRBD1 on 5 matching bases. There are 14 residues in the CDR3. Trimming shortened V by 1 base and J by 1 base, and 8 bases separated the two germline ends. The germline V gene encodes CDR1 SGHRS and CDR2 YFSETQ. The CDR3 DNA sequence: TGCGCCAGCAGCTTGTCCGGGGCGAACACTGAAGCTTTCTTT. It yields the protein CASSLSGANTEAFF.

The rearrangement uses TRBV9 and TRBJ2-2; D uncertain. The CDR3 sequence is 15 residues long. Looked up from germline, CDR1 is SGDLS and CDR2 is YYNGEE. Trimming cost V 2 bases and J 4 bases, with 12 bases left between them. The CDR3 DNA reads TGTGCCAGCAGCGTTTCACGGGCGTTCACCGGGGAGCTGTTTTTT. Translating gives CASSVSRAFTGELFF.

The gene calls are TRBV6-1 and TRBJ1-1; D may be TRBD1 (5 bases). CDR1 and CDR2 from the germline V gene are MNHNS and SASEGT. The CDR3 totals 16 residues. Trimming pared 0 bases from V and 5 bases from J, leaving 16 bases between. The CDR3 DNA is TGTGCCAGCAGTGAAGCGGAGGGCGGGGGATGGACTGAAGCTTTCTTT. Protein sequence: CASSEAEGGGWTEAFF.

The chain combines TRBV5-1 with TRBJ2-5; D is unclear. The germline V gene has CDR1 SGHRS and CDR2 YFSETQ. V dropped 0 bases and J dropped 3 bases, with 6 bases sitting between them. This CDR3 is 13 amino acids long. The chain's CDR3 is CASSLALKETQYF. The CDR3 nucleotides read TGCGCCAGCAGCTTGGCCCTCAAAGAGACCCAGTACTTC.

V is TRBV7-9 and J is TRBJ2-3, with 8 bases lining up with TRBD2. Trimming at V came to 9 bases and at J to 3 bases, leaving 14 bases not matched to a gene. This CDR3 is built from 16 residues. Per germline, CDR1 SEHNR and CDR2 FQNEAQ (reference sequence). CDR3 amino acids: CARGIAGGSGTDTQYF. CDR3 coding DNA: TGTGCCAGGGGGATCGCGGGAGGATCGGGGACAGATACGCAGTATTTT.

The table lists this clone with a few counts. V usage is TRBV11-2 and J usage is TRBJ1-3; D is unclear. V was cut by 5 bases and J by 0 bases, with 5 bases left in between. This CDR3 has 13 amino acids. Germline CDR1 SGHAT, CDR2 FQNNGV. The CDR3 loop is CASSPSSGNTIYF. The CDR3 DNA is TGTGCCAGCAGCCCAAGCTCTGGAAACACCATATATTTT.

V gene TRBV7-2 combines with J gene TRBJ2-7; D gene ambiguous. Trimming cost V 5 bases and J 8 bases, with 13 bases left between them. The CDR3 covers 12 residues. The V gene's germline CDR1 is SGHTA and CDR2 FQGNSA. The CDR3 protein is CASSRRAIKQYF. The CDR3 DNA sequence: TGTGCCAGCAGCCGCCGGGCAATAAAGCAGTACTTC.

The table lists this clone with a few counts. V usage is TRBV6-6 and J usage is TRBJ1-6, with unresolved D. V was pared by 7 bases and J by 18 bases, with 16 bases between. Looked up from germline, CDR1 is MNHNY and CDR2 is SVGAGI (reference sequence). There are 11 residues in the CDR3. This CDR3 is CASTHQGRSHF. The CDR3, as DNA: TGTGCCAGCACCCACCAAGGGCGAAGCCACTTT.

The chain links TRBV7-9 to TRBJ2-1; no reliable D call. This CDR3 is built from 12 residues. In germline, CDR1 is SEHNR, CDR2 FQNEAQ (reference sequence). V was shortened by 5 bases and J by 5 bases, with 7 bases between the two germline ends. This CDR3 is CASSPTNNEQFF. The CDR3 DNA reads TGTGCCAGCAGCCCCACAAACAATGAGCAGTTCTTC. The entire variable domain, with the rest obtained from reference TRBV7-9 and TRBJ2-1, is as follows: DTGVSQNPRHKITKRGQNVTFRCDPISEHNRLYWYRQTLGQGPEFLTYFQNEAQLEKSRLLSDRFSAERPKGSFSTLEIQRTEQGDSAMYLCASSPTNNEQFFGPGTRLTVL.

The chain couples TRBV27 to TRBJ2-7; 14 nucleotides agree with TRBD2. Looked up from germline, CDR1 is MNHEY and CDR2 is SMNVEV (reference sequence). Trimming cost V 6 bases and J 6 bases; bases outside gene matches: 7. The CDR3 covers 15 residues. In DNA, the CDR3 is TGTGCCAGCAGGGAGGGACTAGCGGGAGCGGGCGAGCAGTACTTC. Residues: CASREGLAGAGEQYF.

The genes are TRBV4-2 and TRBJ1-2; possibly TRBD1 for D (6 bases). V lost 4 bases and J 5 bases, leaving 14 bases between the germline ends. Germline loops: CDR1 LGHNA, CDR2 YNFKEQ. The CDR3 covers 14 residues. The CDR3 DNA sequence: TGTGCCAGCAGCCTCGAAGGTGGACAGTATGGCTACACCTTC. Its translation is CASSLEGGQYGYTF.

This chain uses TRBV11-2 with TRBJ2-1; D gene unclear. V dropped 2 bases and J dropped 0 bases, with 14 bases sitting between them. CDR3 size: 17 residues. Germline CDR1 reads SGHAT; CDR2 reads FQNNGV. CDR3 loop: CASSLSLTPISYNEQFF. The CDR3 DNA reads as TGTGCCAGCAGCTTATCCTTAACACCGATCTCCTACAATGAGCAGTTCTTC.

The chain joins TRBV11-2 to TRBJ2-4, with a possible D match to TRBD1 (6 bases). Between the trimmed V and J ends, which lost 2 bases and 1 base, there was a span of 15 bases. Germline V gives CDR1 SGHAT, CDR2 FQNNGV. CDR3 length: 17 residues. CDR3 DNA sequence: TGTGCCAGCAGCTTAACCAGGGGTCCGCGCGCCAAAAACATTCAGTACTTC. As protein: CASSLTRGPRAKNIQYF.

V and J are TRBV7-6 and TRBJ2-2, with a weak D call TRBD1 (5 bases). Germline lookup yields CDR1 SGHVS and CDR2 FNYEAQ. V lost 5 bases, J lost 4 bases, and 20 bases lay in between. This CDR3 contains 17 residues. The CDR3 loop reads CASSLKPRAQGTGELFF. CDR3 nucleotide sequence: TGTGCCAGCAGCCTCAAACCTAGAGCCCAGGGCACCGGGGAGCTGTTTTTT.

The V and J genes are TRBV5-8 and TRBJ1-4; 7 positions match TRBD1. The V gene's germline CDR1 is SGHTS and CDR2 YDEGEE. The V gene end was trimmed by 3 bases and the J gene end by 2 bases; junction bases not matched to a gene: 4. The CDR3 has 15 amino acids. CDR3 amino acids: CASSWGTVTNEKLFF. The CDR3 DNA is TGTGCCAGCAGCTGGGGGACAGTCACTAATGAAAAACTGTTTTTT. The full variable domain, in which reference TRBV5-8 and TRBJ1-4 provide the parts outside the CDR3, is EAGVTQSPTHLIKTRGQQATLRCSPISGHTSVYWYQQALGLGLQFLLWYDEGEERNRGNFPPRFSGRQFPNYSSELNVNALELEDSALYLCASSWGTVTNEKLFFGSGTQLSVL.

The chain carries TRBV9 and TRBJ1-1, with D maybe TRBD1 (5 bases). The V end lost 4 bases, the J end lost 1 base, and 11 bases lay between the germline ends. Germline CDR1 SGDLS, CDR2 YYNGEE. The CDR3 is made up of 14 amino acids. CDR3 nucleotide sequence: TGTGCCAGCAGCCCGGGGCTAGCGAACACTGAAGCTTTCTTT. The encoded protein is CASSPGLANTEAFF.